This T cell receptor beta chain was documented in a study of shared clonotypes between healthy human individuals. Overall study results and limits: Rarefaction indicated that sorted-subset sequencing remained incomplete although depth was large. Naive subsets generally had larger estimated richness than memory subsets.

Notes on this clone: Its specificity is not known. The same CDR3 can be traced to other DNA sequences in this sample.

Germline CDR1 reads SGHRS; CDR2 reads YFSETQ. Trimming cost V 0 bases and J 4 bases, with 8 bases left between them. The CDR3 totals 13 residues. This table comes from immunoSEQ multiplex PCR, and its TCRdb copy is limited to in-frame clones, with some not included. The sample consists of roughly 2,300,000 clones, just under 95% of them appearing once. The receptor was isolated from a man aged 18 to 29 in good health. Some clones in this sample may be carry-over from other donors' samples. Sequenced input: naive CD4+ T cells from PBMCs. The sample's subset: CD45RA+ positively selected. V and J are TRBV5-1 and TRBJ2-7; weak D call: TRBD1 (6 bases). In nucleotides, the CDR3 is TGCGCCAGCAGCTTGGGGGGGCCTTACGAGCAGTACTTC. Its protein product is CASSLGGPYEQYF.